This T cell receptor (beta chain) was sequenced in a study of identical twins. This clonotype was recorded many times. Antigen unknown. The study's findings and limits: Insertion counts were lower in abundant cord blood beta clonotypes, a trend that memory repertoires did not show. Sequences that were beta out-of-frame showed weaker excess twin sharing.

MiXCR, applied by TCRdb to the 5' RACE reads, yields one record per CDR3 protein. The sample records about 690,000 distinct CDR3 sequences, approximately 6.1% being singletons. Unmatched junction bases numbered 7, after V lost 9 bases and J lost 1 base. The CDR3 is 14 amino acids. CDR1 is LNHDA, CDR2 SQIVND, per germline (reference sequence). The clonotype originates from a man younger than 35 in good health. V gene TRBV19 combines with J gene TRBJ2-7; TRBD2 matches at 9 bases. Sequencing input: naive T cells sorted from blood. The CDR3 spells CASHAREGSYEQYF. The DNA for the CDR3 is TGTGCCAGCCACGCGCGGGAGGGGTCCTACGAGCAGTACTTC. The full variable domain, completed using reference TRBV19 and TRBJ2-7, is DGGITQSPKYLFRKEGQNVTLSCEQNLNHDAMYWYRQDPGQGLRLIYYSQIVNDFQKGDIAEGYSVSREKKESFPLTVTSAQKNPTAFYLCASHAREGSYEQYFGPGTRLTVT.